The present T cell receptor beta chain was sequenced within a study of CD8+ T cells in alopecia areata. The J segment lost 9 bases and the V segment lost 5 bases, leaving 14 bases of the junction unmatched. The CDR3 runs 15 residues. Germline CDR1 reads SEHNR; CDR2 reads FQNEAQ (reference sequence). In each case, RNA was isolated and then reverse transcribed into cDNA as the sequencing template. Assay used: immunoSEQ multiplex PCR; TCRdb lists only in-frame clones, some missing. The sample consists of approximately 59,000 clones, around 49% of them appearing once. This rearrangement joins TRBV7-9 to TRBJ2-3; TRBD1 aligns across 7 bases. Sequenced material: CD8+ T cells sorted from blood, taken at week 0. The receptor was derived from a human donor with alopecia areata. CDR3 region: CASSGGQTTLRTQYF. In nucleotides, the CDR3 is TGTGCCAGCAGCGGGGGACAGACCACCCTAAGAACGCAGTATTTT.